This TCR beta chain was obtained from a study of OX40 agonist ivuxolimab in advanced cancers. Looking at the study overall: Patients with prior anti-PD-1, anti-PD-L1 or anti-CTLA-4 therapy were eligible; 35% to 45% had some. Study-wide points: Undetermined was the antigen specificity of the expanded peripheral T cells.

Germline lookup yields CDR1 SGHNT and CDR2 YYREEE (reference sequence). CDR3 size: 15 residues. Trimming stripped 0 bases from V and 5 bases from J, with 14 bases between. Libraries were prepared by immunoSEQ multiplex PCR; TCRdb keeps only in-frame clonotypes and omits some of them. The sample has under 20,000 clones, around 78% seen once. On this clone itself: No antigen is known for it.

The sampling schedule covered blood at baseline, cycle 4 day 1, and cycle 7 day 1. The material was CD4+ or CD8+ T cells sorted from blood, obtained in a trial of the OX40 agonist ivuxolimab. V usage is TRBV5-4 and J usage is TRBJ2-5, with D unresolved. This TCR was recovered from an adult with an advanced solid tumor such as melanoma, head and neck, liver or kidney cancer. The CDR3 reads CASSLGPTLGETQYF. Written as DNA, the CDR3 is TGTGCCAGCAGCTTGGGACCCACCCTCGGGGAGACCCAGTACTTC.